These 10 T cell receptor beta chains were all obtained from the same sample, sequenced in a study of T cell responses to AZD1222 COVID-19 vaccine. Using immunoSEQ multiplex PCR, the repertoire was profiled, and TCRdb retains in-frame clones only, with some absent. The sample carries 150,000 or so clones, roughly nine tenths recorded once. Sequencing was performed on peripheral blood, taken 28 days after the second AZD1222 dose. All receptors come from an adult who received the AZD1222 COVID-19 vaccine.

The chain employs TRBV5-4 and TRBJ2-1; the match to TRBD1 covers 9 bases. The CDR3 has 15 amino acids. With V trimmed by 2 bases and J by 8 bases, 8 bases remained unmatched. Germline CDR1 is SGHNT and CDR2 is YYREEE (reference sequence). The CDR3 region has the DNA TGTGCCAGCAGCTTACCGGGACAGGGAAAGGATGAGCAGTTCTTC. This translates into CASSLPGQGKDEQFF.

The rearrangement joins TRBV19 to TRBJ2-7; maybe TRBD2 (6 bases). This CDR3 comprises 14 residues. The V end lost 3 bases, the J end lost 2 bases, and 11 bases lay between the germline ends. Germline V gene sequence: CDR1 LNHDA, CDR2 SQIVND (reference sequence). Here the CDR3 reads CASSIGGTTYEQYF. As DNA, the CDR3 is TGTGCCAGTAGTATTGGCGGGACGACCTACGAGCAGTACTTC.

The chain couples TRBV6-1 to TRBJ2-3; D is possibly TRBD2 (5 bases). Germline CDR1 reads MNHNS; CDR2 reads SASEGT. The germline V and J ends were trimmed by 2 bases and 0 bases, with 9 bases remaining between them. This CDR3 spans 15 amino acids. CDR3 region: CASSEQRTSTDTQYF. In DNA form, the CDR3 reads TGTGCCAGCAGTGAACAGCGGACTAGCACAGATACGCAGTATTTT.

The rearrangement joins TRBV9 to TRBJ2-3; 9 bases match TRBD2. Germline assignment: CDR1 SGDLS and CDR2 YYNGEE. The CDR3 is made up of 14 amino acids. The ends lost 4 bases at V and 6 bases at J; junction bases unmatched: 6. This chain's CDR3 is CASSPHLAGDTQYF. The CDR3 DNA is TGTGCCAGCAGCCCTCATCTAGCGGGGGATACGCAGTATTTT. The full variable domain, with the rest looked up from reference TRBV9 and TRBJ2-3, is DSGVTQTPKHLITATGQRVTLRCSPRSGDLSVYWYQQSLDQGLQFLIQYYNGEERAKGNILERFSAQQFPDLHSELNLSSLELGDSALYFCASSPHLAGDTQYFGPGTRLTVL.

The chain joins TRBV19 to TRBJ1-2, with D hard to call. CDR3 length: 14 amino acids. The V gene lost 0 bases and the J gene lost 3 bases, with 8 bases spanning the gap. Germline V CDR1 and CDR2: LNHDA, SQIVND (reference sequence). The CDR3 sequence is CASSIDRRDYGYTF. The CDR3 DNA reads TGTGCCAGTAGTATAGATCGAAGAGACTATGGCTACACCTTC.

V gene TRBV6-5 combines with J gene TRBJ1-3, with D perhaps TRBD1 (5 bases). There are 15 residues in the CDR3. Germline V gives CDR1 MNHEY, CDR2 SVGAGI. With 5 bases removed from V and 3 bases from J, the gap between germline ends came to 14 bases. CDR3 in DNA: TGTGCCAGCAGTCAAACAGGAGCTAGTGGAAACACCATATATTTT. Encoded protein: CASSQTGASGNTIYF.

Here the CDR3 DNA reads TGTGCCAGCAAGAACAAGGTTAATGAAAAACTGTTTTTT. Its translation: CASKNKVNEKLFF. The chain is built from TRBV2 and TRBJ1-4; no clear D gene. CDR1 SNHLY and CDR2 FYNNEI come from the germline V gene. The CDR3 is made up of 13 amino acids. Trimming removed 7 bases at V and 4 bases at J, with 10 bases between.

J is TRBJ2-2 and V is TRBV7-2; 7 bases match TRBD1. The CDR3 loop spans 13 amino acids. V shed 6 bases and J 7 bases; nucleotides not matched to a gene: 5. CDR1 SGHTA and CDR2 FQGNSA come from the germline V gene. In DNA form, the CDR3 reads TGTGCCAGCAGAGACAGGGTTTACGGGGAGCTGTTTTTT. This translates into CASRDRVYGELFF.

The chain recombines TRBV6-5 with TRBJ2-1; D perhaps matches TRBD2 (6 bases). Trimming left V 1 base short and J 0 bases short, with 10 bases between. From germline, CDR1 is MNHEY and CDR2 SVGAGI. The CDR3 is 16 residues long. CDR3 bases: TGTGCCAGCAGTTACTATAGCGGAAGCTCCTACAATGAGCAGTTCTTC. It is translated as CASSYYSGSSYNEQFF.

This rearrangement joins TRBV27 to TRBJ2-7; D uncertain. Germline lookup yields CDR1 MNHEY and CDR2 SMNVEV (reference sequence). The ends were cut back, 2 bases at V and 0 bases at J, with 8 bases in the middle. This CDR3 comprises 14 residues. Here the CDR3 reads CASSLVSSSYEQYF. The CDR3, as DNA: TGTGCCAGCAGTTTAGTTTCTAGCTCCTACGAGCAGTACTTC.